A selection of T cell receptor beta chains follows, all from one sample in a study of blood T cells in healthy people across ages. TCRdb itself ran the 5' RACE reads through MiXCR, one entry per CDR3 protein. The sample lists approximately 1.5 million distinct CDR3 sequences, 30% to 40% seen once, with approximately 10% in the top ten. Source material: blood. The origin of the receptors is a young woman in good health. The CDR3 runs from the conserved cysteine through the conserved F or W. The D gene is left open where the match is weak. Clone size is shown for a subset of rows, as once, few, many or a class of expanded clone.

DNA: TGTGCCAGCAGCCCCTTCGGAGTTGAGGATGAGCAGTTCTTC
CDR3: CASSPFGVEDEQFF
size: few
V: TRBV7-3
D: -
J: TRBJ2-1
length: 14

DNA: TGTGCCAGCTGTCTTGACCTGGGGCAGACCCAGTACTTC
CDR3: CASCLDLGQTQYF
size: -
V: TRBV7-6
D: -
J: TRBJ2-5
length: 13

DNA: TGTGCCAGCAGCTCTGGGCAGCCTAGCGAGACCCAGTACTTC
CDR3: CASSSGQPSETQYF
size: -
V: TRBV5-6
D: -
J: TRBJ2-5
length: 14

DNA: TGTGCCAGCAGTGAAGACACTCGCGGGCCCTACGAGCAGTACTTC
CDR3: CASSEDTRGPYEQYF
size: -
V: TRBV6-1
D: -
J: TRBJ2-7
length: 15

DNA: TGCAGCGTAGGGGCGGGGACAAAGAACACTGAAGCTTTCTTT
CDR3: CSVGAGTKNTEAFF
size: once
V: TRBV29-1
D: -
J: TRBJ1-1
length: 14

DNA: TGTGCCAGTAGTATTGACCGCCTCACTGAAGCTTTCTTT
CDR3: CASSIDRLTEAFF
size: -
V: TRBV19
D: -
J: TRBJ1-1
length: 13

DNA: TGCAGTGCCCCGCCGTCGGACGGCACAGATACGCAGTATTTT
CDR3: CSAPPSDGTDTQYF
size: -
V: TRBV20-1
D: -
J: TRBJ2-3
length: 14

DNA: TGTGCCAGCGGCTATACAGGGATCGGACCCTACAATGAGCAGTTCTTC
CDR3: CASGYTGIGPYNEQFF
size: -
V: TRBV27
D: -
J: TRBJ2-1
length: 16

DNA: TGTGCCAGCGGAGGGACAGGGTCTTTACCGTTCCCGTTCTTC
CDR3: CASGGTGSLPFPFF
size: few
V: TRBV6-2/TRBV6-3
D: TRBD1
J: TRBJ2-1
length: 14

DNA: TGTGCCAGCAGCCCGAGTGGGCTAGCGGGGGGGACTATCTCCTACAATGAGCAGTTCTTC
CDR3: CASSPSGLAGGTISYNEQFF
size: -
V: TRBV5-6
D: TRBD2
J: TRBJ2-1
length: 20

DNA: TGCGCCAGCAGCCAGACCCCGGGACTAGCTATTGGCGAGCAGTACTTC
CDR3: CASSQTPGLAIGEQYF
size: -
V: TRBV4-1
D: TRBD2
J: TRBJ2-7
length: 16

DNA: TGCGCCAGCAGCCAAGATGGGACTTTCTATAGCAATCAGCCCCAGCATTTT
CDR3: CASSQDGTFYSNQPQHF
size: -
V: TRBV4-1
D: -
J: TRBJ1-5
length: 17

DNA: TGCAGTGCTTCCCGGACAGGGCCAAATTCACCCCTCCACTTT
CDR3: CSASRTGPNSPLHF
size: -
V: TRBV20-1
D: TRBD1
J: TRBJ1-6
length: 14

DNA: TGTGCCAGCAGTGAAAGTACCCTGCTAGGTTATGGCTACACCTTC
CDR3: CASSESTLLGYGYTF
size: few
V: TRBV6-1
D: -
J: TRBJ1-2
length: 15